This is a list of T cell receptor beta chains from one sample in a study of shared clonotypes between healthy human individuals. Some clones are missing from TCRdb's copy, which holds only in-frame ones; the method was immunoSEQ multiplex PCR. The sample holds approximately 2,200,000 clones, about 93% seen once. The sample consisted of naive CD8+ T cells from PBMCs. Receptors originate from a man younger than 35 in good health. Some clones in this sample may be carry-over from other donors' samples. Both conserved end residues are part of each CDR3. Fields, in order: clone size, D gene, V gene, J gene, CDR3 protein, CDR3 DNA. The D gene is left open where the match is weak. Some rows have no size entry. The others give once, few or many, or a class for an expanded clone.

abundance: NA; d_gene: NA; v_gene: TRBV27; j_gene: TRBJ2-7; CDR3aa: CASTGRTLYEQYF; CDR3nt: TGTGCCAGCACAGGACGGACTTTATACGAGCAGTACTTC
abundance: NA; d_gene: TRBD1; v_gene: TRBV6-6; j_gene: TRBJ2-2; CDR3aa: CASSYRQGGNTGELFF; CDR3nt: TGTGCCAGCAGTTACCGACAGGGGGGTAACACCGGGGAGCTGTTTTTT
abundance: NA; d_gene: TRBD2; v_gene: TRBV14; j_gene: TRBJ2-7; CDR3aa: CASSPLGERGSYEQYF; CDR3nt: TGTGCCAGCAGCCCACTAGGAGAGCGGGGGTCCTACGAGCAGTACTTC
abundance: once; d_gene: TRBD2; v_gene: TRBV11-2; j_gene: TRBJ2-7; CDR3aa: CASSRPGLAGEQYF; CDR3nt: TGTGCCAGCAGCCGACCGGGACTAGCGGGCGAGCAGTACTTC
abundance: NA; d_gene: TRBD1; v_gene: TRBV4-1; j_gene: TRBJ1-1; CDR3aa: CASSLRQGATEAFF; CDR3nt: TGCGCCAGCAGCCTCCGACAGGGGGCGACTGAAGCTTTCTTT
abundance: NA; d_gene: NA; v_gene: TRBV4-1; j_gene: TRBJ2-2; CDR3aa: CASSQVLRDGTGELFF; CDR3nt: TGCGCCAGCAGCCAAGTTCTCAGGGACGGCACCGGGGAGCTGTTTTTT
abundance: NA; d_gene: NA; v_gene: TRBV4-3; j_gene: TRBJ1-4; CDR3aa: CASSQERPAAAEKLFF; CDR3nt: TGCGCCAGCAGCCAAGAGAGGCCTGCGGCGGCGGAAAAACTGTTTTTT
abundance: NA; d_gene: TRBD1; v_gene: TRBV15; j_gene: TRBJ2-1; CDR3aa: CATSRDYNHRGLYNEQFF; CDR3nt: TGTGCCACCAGCAGAGACTATAACCACAGGGGGCTGTACAATGAGCAGTTCTTC
abundance: NA; d_gene: TRBD2; v_gene: TRBV5-1; j_gene: TRBJ2-7; CDR3aa: CASSLGGLALPYEQYF; CDR3nt: TGCGCCAGCAGCTTGGGGGGACTAGCTCTACCCTACGAGCAGTACTTC
abundance: NA; d_gene: NA; v_gene: TRBV11-2; j_gene: TRBJ2-3; CDR3aa: CASSPVGFSDTQYF; CDR3nt: TGTGCCAGCAGCCCCGTCGGGTTTTCAGATACGCAGTATTTT
abundance: few; d_gene: NA; v_gene: TRBV29-1; j_gene: TRBJ2-2; CDR3aa: CSADNSGREVFF; CDR3nt: TGCAGCGCAGACAACTCCGGGAGAGAGGTGTTTTTT
abundance: NA; d_gene: TRBD1; v_gene: TRBV7-9; j_gene: TRBJ2-6; CDR3aa: CASSYRDRSAGANVLTF; CDR3nt: TGTGCCAGCAGCTACCGGGACAGGTCGGCTGGGGCCAACGTCCTGACTTTC
abundance: once; d_gene: NA; v_gene: TRBV21-1; j_gene: TRBJ2-7; CDR3aa: CASSKVGTPRRAHEQYF; CDR3nt: TGTGCCAGCAGCAAAGTCGGGACACCCCGCCGGGCCCACGAGCAGTACTTC
abundance: NA; d_gene: NA; v_gene: TRBV11-3; j_gene: TRBJ2-4; CDR3aa: CASSLASPDTAKNIQYF; CDR3nt: TGTGCCAGCAGCTTAGCGTCCCCGGACACAGCCAAAAACATTCAGTACTTC
abundance: NA; d_gene: NA; v_gene: TRBV7-9; j_gene: TRBJ2-1; CDR3aa: CASSWDRGRASYNEQFF; CDR3nt: TGTGCCAGCAGCTGGGACCGGGGCAGGGCCTCCTACAATGAGCAGTTCTTC
abundance: NA; d_gene: NA; v_gene: TRBV11-1; j_gene: TRBJ2-3; CDR3aa: CASSLEPGTDTQYF; CDR3nt: TGTGCCAGCAGCTTAGAGCCAGGGACAGATACGCAGTATTTT
abundance: NA; d_gene: NA; v_gene: TRBV6-1; j_gene: TRBJ1-2; CDR3aa: CASSEAPGYYGYTF; CDR3nt: TGTGCCAGCAGTGAAGCGCCCGGTTACTATGGCTACACCTTC
abundance: NA; d_gene: NA; v_gene: TRBV27; j_gene: TRBJ1-1; CDR3aa: CASSLQGVLNTEAFF; CDR3nt: TGTGCCAGCAGTTTGCAAGGGGTCCTGAACACTGAAGCTTTCTTT
abundance: NA; d_gene: NA; v_gene: TRBV10-2; j_gene: TRBJ1-1; CDR3aa: CASSEGGLAEAFF; CDR3nt: TGCGCCAGCAGTGAGGGGGGGTTGGCTGAAGCTTTCTTT
abundance: NA; d_gene: NA; v_gene: TRBV7-8; j_gene: TRBJ2-7; CDR3aa: CASSLAGHVSYEQYF; CDR3nt: TGTGCCAGCAGCTTAGCAGGACACGTCTCCTACGAGCAGTACTTC
abundance: few; d_gene: TRBD1; v_gene: TRBV5-6; j_gene: TRBJ1-2; CDR3aa: CASSLGTGGLGYTF; CDR3nt: TGTGCCAGCAGCTTGGGGACAGGGGGCCTTGGCTACACCTTC
abundance: NA; d_gene: NA; v_gene: TRBV2; j_gene: TRBJ1-5; CDR3aa: CASSDPRYSNQPQHF; CDR3nt: TGTGCCAGCAGTGACCCGCGCTATAGCAATCAGCCCCAGCATTTT
abundance: NA; d_gene: TRBD1; v_gene: TRBV10-3; j_gene: TRBJ2-2; CDR3aa: CAISVNRGHPLTNTGELFF; CDR3nt: TGTGCCATCAGTGTTAACAGGGGGCATCCTCTAACGAACACCGGGGAGCTGTTTTTT
abundance: NA; d_gene: TRBD1; v_gene: TRBV27; j_gene: TRBJ2-7; CDR3aa: CASSLRGDRSYEQYF; CDR3nt: TGTGCCAGCAGTTTACGAGGGGACAGGAGCTACGAGCAGTACTTC
abundance: NA; d_gene: NA; v_gene: TRBV6-6; j_gene: TRBJ2-7; CDR3aa: CASSWDHPSYEQYF; CDR3nt: TGTGCCAGCAGTTGGGACCATCCATCCTACGAGCAGTACTTC
abundance: NA; d_gene: NA; v_gene: TRBV7-6; j_gene: TRBJ2-7; CDR3aa: CASSLEGSGTYEQYF; CDR3nt: TGTGCCAGCAGCTTAGAGGGGTCGGGGACCTACGAGCAGTACTTC
abundance: NA; d_gene: NA; v_gene: TRBV27; j_gene: TRBJ1-2; CDR3aa: CASSPYGWGGPSNYGYTF; CDR3nt: TGTGCCAGCAGTCCCTATGGGTGGGGTGGCCCTTCTAACTATGGCTACACCTTC
abundance: NA; d_gene: NA; v_gene: TRBV6-1; j_gene: TRBJ1-6; CDR3aa: CASSEVGTSSYNSPLHF; CDR3nt: TGTGCCAGCAGTGAAGTAGGGACGAGCTCCTATAATTCACCCCTCCACTTT
abundance: NA; d_gene: NA; v_gene: TRBV9; j_gene: TRBJ2-2; CDR3aa: CASSGRSGNTGELFF; CDR3nt: TGTGCCAGCAGCGGGAGGAGTGGGAACACCGGGGAGCTGTTTTTT
abundance: few; d_gene: NA; v_gene: TRBV12-5; j_gene: TRBJ2-1; CDR3aa: CASGSSGGHEQFF; CDR3nt: TGTGCTAGTGGCTCTTCCGGGGGCCATGAGCAGTTCTTC
abundance: NA; d_gene: NA; v_gene: TRBV27; j_gene: TRBJ2-7; CDR3aa: CASSSNRETKQYF; CDR3nt: TGTGCCAGCAGTTCCAACCGCGAGACAAAGCAGTACTTC
abundance: NA; d_gene: TRBD2; v_gene: TRBV6-1; j_gene: TRBJ2-7; CDR3aa: CASSEARAGGPYEQYF; CDR3nt: TGTGCCAGCAGTGAAGCCCGGGCGGGAGGGCCCTACGAGCAGTACTTC
abundance: NA; d_gene: NA; v_gene: TRBV19; j_gene: TRBJ1-5; CDR3aa: CASSIPPRMLALPPQHF; CDR3nt: TGTGCCAGTAGTATACCCCCCCGCATGCTGGCGCTCCCTCCCCAGCATTTT
abundance: NA; d_gene: NA; v_gene: TRBV7-8; j_gene: TRBJ1-1; CDR3aa: CASSSFTGNTEAFF; CDR3nt: TGTGCCAGCAGCTCATTTACAGGAAACACTGAAGCTTTCTTT
abundance: NA; d_gene: NA; v_gene: TRBV6-5; j_gene: TRBJ1-4; CDR3aa: CASSYGGAGNEKLFF; CDR3nt: TGTGCCAGCAGTTACGGGGGGGCCGGGAATGAAAAACTGTTTTTT
abundance: NA; d_gene: TRBD1; v_gene: TRBV4-3; j_gene: TRBJ1-1; CDR3aa: CASSQLTGRNTEAFF; CDR3nt: TGCGCCAGCAGCCAACTGACAGGGAGGAACACTGAAGCTTTCTTT
abundance: NA; d_gene: NA; v_gene: TRBV9; j_gene: TRBJ2-3; CDR3aa: CASSVRGYGTDTQYF; CDR3nt: TGTGCCAGCAGCGTAAGAGGGTATGGGACAGATACGCAGTATTTT
abundance: NA; d_gene: NA; v_gene: TRBV9; j_gene: TRBJ2-2; CDR3aa: CASSVSGAVGELFF; CDR3nt: TGTGCCAGCAGCGTTTCAGGGGCAGTCGGGGAGCTGTTTTTT
abundance: once; d_gene: TRBD1; v_gene: TRBV29-1; j_gene: TRBJ2-7; CDR3aa: CSVRDRGQYEQYF; CDR3nt: TGCAGCGTCAGGGACAGGGGGCAGTACGAGCAGTACTTC
abundance: NA; d_gene: NA; v_gene: TRBV6-5; j_gene: TRBJ2-5; CDR3aa: CASSYQGGYGETQYF; CDR3nt: TGTGCCAGCAGTTACCAGGGCGGTTACGGAGAGACCCAGTACTTC
abundance: NA; d_gene: NA; v_gene: TRBV5-1; j_gene: TRBJ2-1; CDR3aa: CASSYGTPNEQFF; CDR3nt: TGCGCCAGCAGTTACGGGACCCCCAATGAGCAGTTCTTC
abundance: NA; d_gene: NA; v_gene: TRBV11-2; j_gene: TRBJ2-1; CDR3aa: CASLGGVWGNEQFF; CDR3nt: TGTGCCAGCTTAGGTGGCGTTTGGGGAAATGAGCAGTTCTTC
abundance: NA; d_gene: NA; v_gene: TRBV13; j_gene: TRBJ1-2; CDR3aa: CASSSTGVGRVYGYTF; CDR3nt: TGTGCCAGCAGCTCGACGGGAGTAGGCAGGGTCTATGGCTACACCTTC
abundance: NA; d_gene: NA; v_gene: TRBV21-1; j_gene: TRBJ2-1; CDR3aa: CASRTGNEQFF; CDR3nt: TGTGCCAGCAGGACGGGTAATGAGCAGTTCTTC
abundance: once; d_gene: NA; v_gene: TRBV28; j_gene: TRBJ2-2; CDR3aa: CASRVATGVRAANTGELFF; CDR3nt: TGTGCCAGCCGCGTGGCTACAGGCGTCAGGGCGGCGAACACCGGGGAGCTGTTTTTT
abundance: NA; d_gene: NA; v_gene: TRBV9; j_gene: TRBJ1-1; CDR3aa: CASSSPPPGGDTEAFF; CDR3nt: TGTGCCAGCAGCTCACCCCCACCGGGGGGGGACACTGAAGCTTTCTTT
abundance: NA; d_gene: NA; v_gene: TRBV10-1; j_gene: TRBJ1-5; CDR3aa: CASSELATYQPQHF; CDR3nt: TGCGCCAGCAGTGAGTTAGCGACCTATCAGCCCCAGCATTTT
abundance: NA; d_gene: NA; v_gene: TRBV27; j_gene: TRBJ1-1; CDR3aa: CASSPSTSGNTEAFF; CDR3nt: TGTGCCAGCAGTCCCTCGACATCTGGGAACACTGAAGCTTTCTTT
abundance: NA; d_gene: NA; v_gene: TRBV6-1; j_gene: TRBJ2-2; CDR3aa: CASGVQVWDTGELFF; CDR3nt: TGTGCCAGCGGGGTCCAGGTCTGGGACACCGGGGAGCTGTTTTTT
abundance: NA; d_gene: NA; v_gene: TRBV7-3; j_gene: TRBJ2-3; CDR3aa: CASSLGGDRSYTQYF; CDR3nt: TGTGCCAGCAGCTTAGGCGGAGACAGATCCTATACGCAGTATTTT
abundance: NA; d_gene: NA; v_gene: TRBV28; j_gene: TRBJ2-7; CDR3aa: CASSPGTDSYEQYF; CDR3nt: TGTGCCAGCAGTCCCGGGACGGATTCCTACGAGCAGTACTTC
abundance: NA; d_gene: NA; v_gene: TRBV7-6; j_gene: TRBJ2-5; CDR3aa: CASSLGRVAGETQYF; CDR3nt: TGTGCCAGCAGCTTAGGGAGGGTGGCGGGAGAGACCCAGTACTTC
abundance: NA; d_gene: NA; v_gene: TRBV27; j_gene: TRBJ1-2; CDR3aa: CASSLSGTAYYGYTF; CDR3nt: TGTGCCAGCAGTTTATCGGGGACGGCCTACTATGGCTACACCTTC
abundance: NA; d_gene: TRBD1; v_gene: TRBV19; j_gene: TRBJ2-7; CDR3aa: CASSPNRDRGEQYF; CDR3nt: TGTGCCAGTAGTCCCAACCGGGACAGGGGCGAGCAGTACTTC
abundance: few; d_gene: TRBD1; v_gene: TRBV7-9; j_gene: TRBJ1-1; CDR3aa: CASGRTGHTEAFF; CDR3nt: TGTGCCAGCGGGCGGACAGGGCACACTGAAGCTTTCTTT
abundance: NA; d_gene: TRBD1; v_gene: TRBV7-9; j_gene: TRBJ2-1; CDR3aa: CASSLGQGWDEQFF; CDR3nt: TGTGCCAGCAGCTTAGGACAGGGTTGGGATGAGCAGTTCTTC
abundance: NA; d_gene: NA; v_gene: TRBV7-3; j_gene: TRBJ2-5; CDR3aa: CASSLITGPRETQYF; CDR3nt: TGTGCCAGCAGCTTAATTACCGGGCCGAGAGAGACCCAGTACTTC
abundance: NA; d_gene: TRBD2; v_gene: TRBV27; j_gene: TRBJ2-7; CDR3aa: CASSPRTSTYEQYF; CDR3nt: TGTGCCAGCAGTCCACGGACTAGTACCTACGAGCAGTACTTC